This TCR beta chain was profiled in a study of T cells after yellow fever vaccination. The CDR3 loop spans 15 amino acids. After removal of 3 bases from V and 2 bases from J, the junction contained 6 bases not matched to a gene. The germline V gene has CDR1 SGDLS and CDR2 YYNGEE. This clonotype was detected ten times or more. One entry per CDR3 protein, called by TCRdb with MiXCR from the 5' RACE reads. This sample has some 320,000 distinct CDR3 sequences; over 3.5% occur once, and the top ten carry roughly 25%. This chain uses TRBV9 with TRBJ2-7; 9 nucleotides agree with TRBD2. Material: PBMCs, obtained 5 days after the yellow fever booster vaccination. The sequence was obtained from a man aged 18 to 29 who received the YFV17D yellow fever vaccine. This chain's CDR3 is CASSEAGGPTYEQYF. DNA for the CDR3: TGTGCCAGCAGCGAAGCGGGGGGACCAACCTACGAGCAGTACTTC.